This is a list of T cell receptor beta chains from one sample in a study of cytomegalovirus exposure and HLA in healthy donors. Data came from immunoSEQ multiplex PCR; TCRdb stores just in-frame clones and leaves some out. The sample contains roughly 48,000 clones, approximately 85% of which appear only once. The sample was PBMCs. These receptors all come from a woman aged 30 to 39 in good health and CMV-seronegative. Both conserved end residues are part of each CDR3. Fields, in order: CDR3 protein, CDR3 DNA, D gene, V gene, J gene, clone size. D genes are given only for firm matches. Not every row has a clone size; where given, it reads once, few, many or a size class.

CDR3 protein: CASSLSQGAWQPQHF
CDR3 DNA: TGTGCCAGCAGTTTATCCCAGGGGGCATGGCAGCCCCAGCATTTT
D gene: TRBD1
V gene: TRBV28
J gene: TRBJ1-5
clone size: NA

CDR3 protein: CASSLQYNEQFF
CDR3 DNA: TGTGCCAGCAGCTTACAGTACAATGAGCAGTTCTTC
D gene: NA
V gene: TRBV7-2
J gene: TRBJ2-1
clone size: NA

CDR3 protein: CASSEFGSSGANVLTF
CDR3 DNA: TGTGCCAGCAGTGAGTTCGGGAGCTCTGGGGCCAACGTCCTGACTTTC
D gene: NA
V gene: TRBV6-1
J gene: TRBJ2-6
clone size: few

CDR3 protein: CASSRDRGERGNTIYF
CDR3 DNA: TGTGCCAGTAGCCGGGACAGGGGGGAACGTGGAAACACCATATATTTT
D gene: TRBD1
V gene: TRBV19
J gene: TRBJ1-3
clone size: NA

CDR3 protein: CASSVGINGGNEQFF
CDR3 DNA: TGTGCCAGCAGCGTAGGGATCAACGGGGGCAATGAGCAGTTCTTC
D gene: NA
V gene: TRBV9
J gene: TRBJ2-1
clone size: once

CDR3 protein: CATSITGLAGAVDEQFF
CDR3 DNA: TGTGCCACCAGCATCACCGGACTAGCGGGAGCGGTTGATGAGCAGTTCTTC
D gene: TRBD2
V gene: TRBV15
J gene: TRBJ2-1
clone size: NA

CDR3 protein: CASSDSVDRPTDTQYF
CDR3 DNA: TGTGCCAGCAGTGACTCTGTAGACAGGCCCACAGATACGCAGTATTTT
D gene: NA
V gene: TRBV6-4
J gene: TRBJ2-3
clone size: NA

CDR3 protein: CASSFFGTGELFF
CDR3 DNA: TGTGCCAGCAGTTTCTTCGGGACTGGGGAGCTGTTTTTT
D gene: NA
V gene: TRBV27
J gene: TRBJ2-2
clone size: NA

CDR3 protein: CASSGLSGIQETQYF
CDR3 DNA: TGTGCCAGCAGCGGGCTAAGCGGAATCCAAGAGACCCAGTACTTC
D gene: NA
V gene: TRBV9
J gene: TRBJ2-5
clone size: NA

CDR3 protein: CASSLAEAVLNEKLFF
CDR3 DNA: TGCGCCAGCAGCTTGGCCGAGGCAGTCCTTAATGAAAAACTGTTTTTT
D gene: NA
V gene: TRBV5-1
J gene: TRBJ1-4
clone size: NA

CDR3 protein: CASSLTSGSRSREQYF
CDR3 DNA: TGTGCCAGCAGCCTCACTAGCGGGAGTCGGTCGCGGGAGCAGTACTTC
D gene: TRBD2
V gene: TRBV7-8
J gene: TRBJ2-7
clone size: NA

CDR3 protein: CAWVGPTSTDTQYF
CDR3 DNA: TGTGCCTGGGTGGGCCCAACTTCCACAGATACGCAGTATTTT
D gene: NA
V gene: TRBV30
J gene: TRBJ2-3
clone size: NA

CDR3 protein: CASSSKDGGYEQYF
CDR3 DNA: TGCGCCAGCAGCTCAAAGGACGGAGGCTACGAGCAGTACTTC
D gene: NA
V gene: TRBV5-1
J gene: TRBJ2-7
clone size: NA

CDR3 protein: CATSEQYF
CDR3 DNA: TGTGCCACTAGCGAGCAGTACTTC
D gene: NA
V gene: TRBV6-1
J gene: TRBJ2-7
clone size: few

CDR3 protein: CASRLQGSGNTIYF
CDR3 DNA: TGTGCCAGCAGGCTACAGGGCTCTGGAAACACCATATATTTT
D gene: NA
V gene: TRBV2
J gene: TRBJ1-3
clone size: few

CDR3 protein: CASSVEAGTIYEQYF
CDR3 DNA: TGTGCCAGCAGTGTGGAGGCGGGAACGATCTACGAGCAGTACTTC
D gene: NA
V gene: TRBV2
J gene: TRBJ2-7
clone size: few

CDR3 protein: CASVTRNEQFF
CDR3 DNA: TGTGCCAGCGTCACTCGCAATGAGCAGTTCTTC
D gene: NA
V gene: TRBV6-6
J gene: TRBJ2-1
clone size: few

CDR3 protein: CASSPGDRGRTEAFF
CDR3 DNA: TGCGCCAGCAGCCCGGGGGACAGGGGGAGGACTGAAGCTTTCTTT
D gene: TRBD1
V gene: TRBV5-1
J gene: TRBJ1-1
clone size: once

CDR3 protein: CASTLSGTGGTDTQYF
CDR3 DNA: TGTGCCAGCACCCTGAGCGGGACAGGAGGTACAGATACGCAGTATTTT
D gene: NA
V gene: TRBV5-4
J gene: TRBJ2-3
clone size: NA

CDR3 protein: CASSRTSGTDTQYF
CDR3 DNA: TGTGCCAGCAGCCGGACTAGCGGCACAGATACGCAGTATTTT
D gene: TRBD2
V gene: TRBV7-9
J gene: TRBJ2-3
clone size: NA

CDR3 protein: CASSGTGPDTEAFF
CDR3 DNA: TGTGCCAGCAGTGGGACAGGGCCGGACACTGAAGCTTTCTTT
D gene: TRBD1
V gene: TRBV6-1
J gene: TRBJ1-1
clone size: NA

CDR3 protein: CASSPGLAPMETQYF
CDR3 DNA: TGTGCCAGCAGCCCCGGGCTAGCGCCGATGGAGACCCAGTACTTC
D gene: NA
V gene: TRBV11-2
J gene: TRBJ2-5
clone size: NA

CDR3 protein: CASTDVVPSGSVGELFF
CDR3 DNA: TGTGCCAGTACCGACGTGGTTCCTAGCGGGAGTGTCGGGGAGCTGTTTTTT
D gene: TRBD2
V gene: TRBV19
J gene: TRBJ2-2
clone size: NA

CDR3 protein: CASSQVGGSLAQYF
CDR3 DNA: TGCGCCAGCAGCCAAGTGGGCGGGAGCTTAGCGCAGTATTTT
D gene: TRBD2
V gene: TRBV4-1
J gene: TRBJ2-3
clone size: NA

CDR3 protein: CASSSPPGIHTGELFF
CDR3 DNA: TGTGCCAGCAGCAGCCCCCCAGGGATTCACACCGGGGAGCTGTTTTTT
D gene: NA
V gene: TRBV21-1
J gene: TRBJ2-2
clone size: NA

CDR3 protein: CASSLGLIGGEQFF
CDR3 DNA: TGTGCCAGCAGCTTGGGTCTAATCGGGGGTGAGCAGTTCTTC
D gene: NA
V gene: TRBV5-8
J gene: TRBJ2-1
clone size: NA

CDR3 protein: CASSLSGSGEQYF
CDR3 DNA: TGTGCCAGCAGCTTGTCGGGGAGCGGCGAGCAGTACTTC
D gene: NA
V gene: TRBV7-3
J gene: TRBJ2-7
clone size: NA

CDR3 protein: CASSPLGPTYEQYF
CDR3 DNA: TGTGCCAGCAGCCCCCTAGGTCCTACTTACGAGCAGTACTTC
D gene: NA
V gene: TRBV7-2
J gene: TRBJ2-7
clone size: NA

CDR3 protein: CSVEDGRSGKPQHF
CDR3 DNA: TGCAGCGTTGAAGATGGCAGGTCCGGGAAGCCCCAGCATTTT
D gene: NA
V gene: TRBV29-1
J gene: TRBJ1-5
clone size: NA

CDR3 protein: CASSYRDSNTGELFF
CDR3 DNA: TGCGCCAGCAGTTACCGGGACAGTAACACCGGGGAGCTGTTTTTT
D gene: TRBD1
V gene: TRBV23-1
J gene: TRBJ2-2
clone size: NA

CDR3 protein: CASSQDGLRDEQYF
CDR3 DNA: TGCGCCAGCAGCCAAGACGGTCTCAGGGACGAGCAGTACTTC
D gene: NA
V gene: TRBV4-3
J gene: TRBJ2-7
clone size: NA

CDR3 protein: CASSLEVSEQFF
CDR3 DNA: TGTGCCAGCAGCTTAGAAGTGAGTGAGCAGTTCTTC
D gene: NA
V gene: TRBV11-1
J gene: TRBJ2-1
clone size: NA

CDR3 protein: CASSLEYSGTKETQYF
CDR3 DNA: TGTGCCAGCAGCTTAGAATATAGCGGGACGAAAGAGACCCAGTACTTC
D gene: TRBD2
V gene: TRBV7-8
J gene: TRBJ2-5
clone size: NA

CDR3 protein: CASSFRVSYNEQFF
CDR3 DNA: TGTGCCAGCAGTTTTCGGGTCTCCTACAATGAGCAGTTCTTC
D gene: NA
V gene: TRBV28
J gene: TRBJ2-1
clone size: once

CDR3 protein: CASSSVTGAANEKLFF
CDR3 DNA: TGTGCCAGCAGTTCTGTGACAGGCGCGGCGAATGAAAAACTGTTTTTT
D gene: NA
V gene: TRBV6-5
J gene: TRBJ1-4
clone size: NA

CDR3 protein: CASTFRTAGANVLTF
CDR3 DNA: TGTGCCAGCACTTTCCGGACAGCTGGGGCCAACGTCCTGACTTTC
D gene: NA
V gene: TRBV6-5
J gene: TRBJ2-6
clone size: once

CDR3 protein: CASSEVATGEQPQHF
CDR3 DNA: TGTGCCAGCAGTGAAGTGGCGACAGGGGAACAGCCCCAGCATTTT
D gene: TRBD1
V gene: TRBV2
J gene: TRBJ1-5
clone size: NA

CDR3 protein: CASSLELAGQETQYF
CDR3 DNA: TGTGCCAGCAGCTTGGAACTAGCGGGACAAGAGACCCAGTACTTC
D gene: TRBD2
V gene: TRBV5-4
J gene: TRBJ2-5
clone size: NA

CDR3 protein: CASSDPYQETQYF
CDR3 DNA: TGCGCCAGCAGTGACCCCTATCAAGAGACCCAGTACTTC
D gene: NA
V gene: TRBV10-1
J gene: TRBJ2-5
clone size: once

CDR3 protein: CASSLVGQGGGELFF
CDR3 DNA: TGTGCCAGCAGCTTAGTAGGACAGGGTGGCGGGGAGCTGTTTTTT
D gene: TRBD1
V gene: TRBV7-8
J gene: TRBJ2-2
clone size: once

CDR3 protein: CASRLGTENTEAFF
CDR3 DNA: TGTGCCAGCAGGCTCGGGACAGAGAACACTGAAGCTTTCTTT
D gene: TRBD1
V gene: TRBV28
J gene: TRBJ1-1
clone size: NA

CDR3 protein: CASSLVSSGSGNQPQHF
CDR3 DNA: TGTGCCAGCAGCTTAGTATCGTCAGGGTCGGGCAATCAGCCCCAGCATTTT
D gene: NA
V gene: TRBV7-2
J gene: TRBJ1-5
clone size: NA

CDR3 protein: CASSPGGYGYTF
CDR3 DNA: TGTGCCAGCAGCCCGGGGGGCTATGGCTACACCTTC
D gene: NA
V gene: TRBV7-2
J gene: TRBJ1-2
clone size: NA

CDR3 protein: CASTPQAGPNQPQHF
CDR3 DNA: TGTGCCAGCACCCCTCAAGCAGGTCCCAATCAGCCCCAGCATTTT
D gene: NA
V gene: TRBV27
J gene: TRBJ1-5
clone size: NA

CDR3 protein: CASTMAGGDGYTF
CDR3 DNA: TGTGCCAGCACCATGGCAGGGGGTGATGGCTACACCTTC
D gene: TRBD1
V gene: TRBV28
J gene: TRBJ1-2
clone size: NA

CDR3 protein: CASSGMDRYDTEAFF
CDR3 DNA: TGTGCCAGCAGTGGGATGGACAGGTACGACACTGAAGCTTTCTTT
D gene: TRBD1
V gene: TRBV28
J gene: TRBJ1-1
clone size: NA

CDR3 protein: CASGLALSTGYTEAFF
CDR3 DNA: TGTGCTAGTGGTTTGGCACTATCCACAGGCTACACTGAAGCTTTCTTT
D gene: NA
V gene: TRBV12-5
J gene: TRBJ1-1
clone size: NA

CDR3 protein: CASTRRGAEAFF
CDR3 DNA: TGTGCCAGCACCCGGAGGGGCGCTGAAGCTTTCTTT
D gene: NA
V gene: TRBV28
J gene: TRBJ1-1
clone size: NA

CDR3 protein: CASRPREGRTYNEQFF
CDR3 DNA: TGTGCCAGCAGACCGAGGGAGGGCCGGACCTACAATGAGCAGTTCTTC
D gene: TRBD2
V gene: TRBV5-8
J gene: TRBJ2-1
clone size: NA

CDR3 protein: CAISGTSGIVYNEQFF
CDR3 DNA: TGTGCCATAAGCGGGACTAGCGGGATTGTCTACAATGAGCAGTTCTTC
D gene: TRBD2
V gene: TRBV15
J gene: TRBJ2-1
clone size: NA

CDR3 protein: CASSLNPGAYEQYF
CDR3 DNA: TGTGCCAGCAGCTTAAACCCGGGGGCCTACGAGCAGTACTTC
D gene: NA
V gene: TRBV11-1
J gene: TRBJ2-7
clone size: NA

CDR3 protein: CASSLTNEQFF
CDR3 DNA: TGTGCCAGCAGCTTAACTAATGAGCAGTTCTTC
D gene: NA
V gene: TRBV7-6
J gene: TRBJ2-1
clone size: few

CDR3 protein: CAKTRLADLGHEQYF
CDR3 DNA: TGTGCCAAAACACGGCTAGCGGACCTAGGGCACGAGCAGTACTTC
D gene: TRBD2
V gene: TRBV6-1
J gene: TRBJ2-7
clone size: NA

CDR3 protein: CASSLTQGETQYF
CDR3 DNA: TGTGCCAGCAGTTTAACCCAGGGAGAGACCCAGTACTTC
D gene: NA
V gene: TRBV28
J gene: TRBJ2-5
clone size: NA

CDR3 protein: CASSWDSSGNTIYF
CDR3 DNA: TGTGCCAGCAGTTGGGACAGCTCTGGAAACACCATATATTTT
D gene: TRBD1
V gene: TRBV2
J gene: TRBJ1-3
clone size: NA